This TCR beta chain is from a study of blood T cell repertoires in COVID-19. In the study overall: COVID-19 samples from acute and convalescent phases originated in the United States, Italy and Spain. T cells, B-cell-depleted T cells, or PBMCs provided the cDNA or gDNA that served as material.

In the authors' workflow: It was from reference gene primer amplification that nucleated cell counts were estimated. Assay: immunoSEQ multiplex PCR; the TCRdb copy retains only in-frame clones and omits some. The D gene and trimming were derived from the DNA, and the V and J assignments and clone size from that table. The sample holds 15,000 to 20,000 clones, over 75% seen once. The CDR3 has 14 residues. The V gene's germline CDR1 is SGHRS and CDR2 YFSETQ. The J segment lost 6 bases and the V segment lost 5 bases, leaving 7 bases of the junction unmatched. This sequence joins TRBV5-1 and TRBJ1-3, with TRBD1 matching over 8 bases. The specimen was peripheral blood. The TCR originated in a woman between 65 and 79 years old with active COVID-19. CDR3: CASSVGQGANTIYF. CDR3 nucleotides: TGCGCCAGCAGTGTTGGACAGGGTGCAAACACCATATATTTT.